This T cell receptor (beta chain) is from a study of blood T cell repertoires in COVID-19. For the study at large: Sources were T cells, B-cell-depleted T cells, or PBMCs; the material itself was cDNA or gDNA.

The CDR3 runs 13 residues. Trimming left V 5 bases short and J 7 bases short, with 11 bases between. Germline V lookup: CDR1 WNHNN, CDR2 SYGVQD (reference sequence). Profiled with immunoSEQ multiplex PCR; TCRdb holds only in-frame clones, not every one. The sample lists fewer than 350,000 clones, 88% seen once, with 0.95% to 1.1% in the top ten. Enrolled through a virtual design, the participants were between roughly 18 and 95 years of age and came from 24 US areas. Clinical history reported by participants formed the basis on which cohorts were assigned. The sequence derives from a woman aged 25 to 39 who had been exposed to COVID-19. The chain joins TRBV10-1 to TRBJ2-2; D possibly corresponds to TRBD1 (5 bases). The sequencing sample was made of PBMCs or T cells enriched from blood (not recorded which). DNA of the CDR3: TGCGCCAGCAGTTCAGGGCAGGGCGGGGAGCTGTTTTTT. Translated: CASSSGQGGELFF.